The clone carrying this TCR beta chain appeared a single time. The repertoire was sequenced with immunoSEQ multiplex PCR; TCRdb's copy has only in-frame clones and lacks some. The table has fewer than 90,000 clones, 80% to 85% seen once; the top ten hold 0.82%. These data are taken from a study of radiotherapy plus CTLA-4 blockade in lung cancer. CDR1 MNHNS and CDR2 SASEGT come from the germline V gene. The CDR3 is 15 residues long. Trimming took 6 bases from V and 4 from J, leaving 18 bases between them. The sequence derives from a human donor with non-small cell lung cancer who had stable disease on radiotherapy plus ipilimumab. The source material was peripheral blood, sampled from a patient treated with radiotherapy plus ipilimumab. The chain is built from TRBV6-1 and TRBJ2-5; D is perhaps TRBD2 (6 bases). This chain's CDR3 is CASREGGGAGETQYF. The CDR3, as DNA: TGTGCCAGCAGGGAGGGCGGAGGGGCGGGAGAGACCCAGTACTTC.